A selection of T cell receptor beta chains follows, all from one sample in a study of T-cell memory formation after mild COVID-19. TCRdb ran MiXCR on the 5' RACE reads and lists one entry per CDR3 protein. The sample includes about 170,000 distinct CDR3 sequences, approximately 12% of them seen just once. Sequenced material: PBMCs or a T cell subset sorted from them (not recorded which). The receptors derive from a man between 18 and 35 years old who had mild COVID-19 (a few samples of this study predate the infection). Cell type and time point are not known. CDR3s include the opening cysteine and the closing phenylalanine or tryptophan. D genes are given only for firm matches. Some rows mark clone size as missing; the rest say once, few, many or name a class of expanded clone.

J gene: TRBJ2-7
CDR3 length: 18
D gene: TRBD2
clone size: .
V gene: TRBV4-1
CDR3 protein: CASSHALAGGRLSYEQYF
CDR3 DNA: TGCGCCAGCAGCCATGCTCTAGCGGGGGGGCGCCTCTCCTACGAGCAGTACTTC

J gene: TRBJ2-5
CDR3 length: 14
D gene: TRBD1
clone size: few
V gene: TRBV20-1
CDR3 protein: CSARPRTGEETQYF
CDR3 DNA: TGCAGTGCTCGTCCAAGGACAGGGGAAGAGACCCAGTACTTC

J gene: TRBJ2-1
CDR3 length: 14
D gene: TRBD2
clone size: few
V gene: TRBV5-8
CDR3 protein: CASSSRGGSDEQFF
CDR3 DNA: TGTGCCAGCAGCTCGCGGGGCGGGAGCGATGAGCAGTTCTTC

J gene: TRBJ2-1
CDR3 length: 15
D gene: .
clone size: .
V gene: TRBV20-1
CDR3 protein: CSARDDISSYNEQFF
CDR3 DNA: TGCAGTGCTAGAGATGATATTAGCTCCTACAATGAGCAGTTCTTC

J gene: TRBJ2-4
CDR3 length: 15
D gene: .
clone size: .
V gene: TRBV20-1
CDR3 protein: CSARVGYSEGGIQYF
CDR3 DNA: TGCAGTGCTAGAGTGGGTTACTCGGAGGGGGGCATTCAGTACTTC

J gene: TRBJ2-4
CDR3 length: 15
D gene: TRBD1
clone size: few
V gene: TRBV4-3
CDR3 protein: CASSRSGTDKNIQYF
CDR3 DNA: TGCGCCAGCAGCCGTTCCGGGACAGACAAAAACATTCAGTACTTC

J gene: TRBJ1-2
CDR3 length: 13
D gene: TRBD1
clone size: .
V gene: TRBV20-1
CDR3 protein: CSAAGQGAISYTF
CDR3 DNA: TGCAGTGCTGCTGGACAGGGGGCGATAAGCTACACCTTC

J gene: TRBJ1-4
CDR3 length: 18
D gene: .
clone size: .
V gene: TRBV20-1
CDR3 protein: CSAPPTGARVATNEKLFF
CDR3 DNA: TGCAGTGCCCCCCCCACGGGGGCCCGGGTGGCAACTAATGAAAAACTGTTTTTT

J gene: TRBJ2-4
CDR3 length: 14
D gene: .
clone size: .
V gene: TRBV27
CDR3 protein: CASSLGLNKNIQYF
CDR3 DNA: TGTGCCAGCAGTTTAGGACTTAACAAAAACATTCAGTACTTC

J gene: TRBJ1-2
CDR3 length: 14
D gene: .
clone size: .
V gene: TRBV5-1
CDR3 protein: CASTLGGEDYGYTF
CDR3 DNA: TGCGCCAGCACCCTAGGGGGGGAGGACTATGGCTACACCTTC

J gene: TRBJ2-2
CDR3 length: 15
D gene: TRBD1
clone size: .
V gene: TRBV9
CDR3 protein: CASSVLGQGTGELFF
CDR3 DNA: TGTGCCAGCAGCGTATTGGGACAGGGGACCGGGGAGCTGTTTTTT

J gene: TRBJ2-6
CDR3 length: 16
D gene: .
clone size: few
V gene: TRBV5-1
CDR3 protein: CASSPLGAGGANVLTF
CDR3 DNA: TGCGCCAGCAGCCCCCTAGGGGCGGGTGGGGCCAACGTCCTGACTTTC

J gene: TRBJ2-7
CDR3 length: 14
D gene: .
clone size: .
V gene: TRBV7-2
CDR3 protein: CASSSGRESYEQYF
CDR3 DNA: TGTGCCAGCAGCAGCGGAAGGGAATCCTACGAGCAGTACTTC

J gene: TRBJ1-1
CDR3 length: 14
D gene: .
clone size: few
V gene: TRBV5-1
CDR3 protein: CASSSSRGNTEAFF
CDR3 DNA: TGCGCCAGCAGCTCGAGTAGGGGGAACACTGAAGCTTTCTTT

J gene: TRBJ2-7
CDR3 length: 15
D gene: TRBD2
clone size: few
V gene: TRBV6-5
CDR3 protein: CASSPKAGESYEQYF
CDR3 DNA: TGTGCCAGCAGTCCCAAAGCGGGGGAGTCCTACGAGCAGTACTTC

J gene: TRBJ2-1
CDR3 length: 15
D gene: TRBD2
clone size: .
V gene: TRBV9
CDR3 protein: CASSVAGTSGEEQFF
CDR3 DNA: TGTGCCAGCAGCGTCGCCGGGACTAGCGGCGAGGAGCAGTTCTTC

J gene: TRBJ2-7
CDR3 length: 14
D gene: .
clone size: few
V gene: TRBV7-6
CDR3 protein: CASSLDSSLSEQYF
CDR3 DNA: TGTGCCAGCAGCTTAGATAGCAGCCTCTCCGAGCAGTACTTC

J gene: TRBJ2-7
CDR3 length: 12
D gene: .
clone size: few
V gene: TRBV20-1
CDR3 protein: CSAPGQLAEQYF
CDR3 DNA: TGCAGTGCCCCCGGACAGCTGGCCGAGCAGTACTTC

J gene: TRBJ2-5
CDR3 length: 11
D gene: .
clone size: .
V gene: TRBV30
CDR3 protein: CAWSVRGTQYF
CDR3 DNA: TGTGCCTGGAGTGTAAGGGGGACCCAGTACTTC

J gene: TRBJ1-2
CDR3 length: 13
D gene: .
clone size: .
V gene: TRBV12-3/TRBV12-4
CDR3 protein: CASSLYDRLGYTF
CDR3 DNA: TGTGCCAGCAGTTTATATGATAGGCTTGGCTACACCTTC

J gene: TRBJ2-1
CDR3 length: 16
D gene: .
clone size: many
V gene: TRBV5-1
CDR3 protein: CASSLAGTSSYNEQFF
CDR3 DNA: TGCGCCAGCAGCCTGGCTGGGACTTCCTCCTACAATGAGCAGTTCTTC

J gene: TRBJ1-2
CDR3 length: 15
D gene: TRBD1
clone size: few
V gene: TRBV6-5
CDR3 protein: CASRRQGAPNYGYTF
CDR3 DNA: TGTGCCAGCAGACGTCAGGGGGCACCCAACTATGGCTACACCTTC

J gene: TRBJ1-4
CDR3 length: 17
D gene: TRBD1
clone size: few
V gene: TRBV7-9
CDR3 protein: CASSLRGGAPTNEKLFF
CDR3 DNA: TGTGCCAGCAGCTTAAGAGGGGGCGCCCCAACTAATGAAAAACTGTTTTTT

J gene: TRBJ2-4
CDR3 length: 14
D gene: .
clone size: many
V gene: TRBV20-1
CDR3 protein: CSAVFRDSGNIQYF
CDR3 DNA: TGCAGTGCTGTTTTCCGAGACAGCGGGAACATTCAGTACTTC

J gene: TRBJ1-3
CDR3 length: 17
D gene: TRBD1
clone size: .
V gene: TRBV4-1
CDR3 protein: CASSLSPRQGVGNTIYF
CDR3 DNA: TGCGCCAGCAGCCTTTCCCCCCGACAGGGGGTTGGAAACACCATATATTTT

J gene: TRBJ2-1
CDR3 length: 16
D gene: .
clone size: few
V gene: TRBV7-8
CDR3 protein: CASSPRTDPSYNEQFF
CDR3 DNA: TGTGCCAGCAGCCCGCGGACTGACCCCTCCTACAATGAGCAGTTCTTC

J gene: TRBJ2-7
CDR3 length: 14
D gene: .
clone size: many
V gene: TRBV5-1
CDR3 protein: CASSMDRPEGEQYF
CDR3 DNA: TGCGCCAGCAGCATGGACAGACCGGAGGGCGAGCAGTACTTC

J gene: TRBJ2-5
CDR3 length: 12
D gene: .
clone size: .
V gene: TRBV10-3
CDR3 protein: CAISESKETQYF
CDR3 DNA: TGTGCCATCAGTGAGTCGAAAGAGACCCAGTACTTC

J gene: TRBJ2-3
CDR3 length: 15
D gene: .
clone size: .
V gene: TRBV20-1
CDR3 protein: CSAGRDVLSTDTQYF
CDR3 DNA: TGCAGTGCCGGCCGGGACGTCTTGAGCACAGATACGCAGTATTTT

J gene: TRBJ1-6
CDR3 length: 13
D gene: .
clone size: few
V gene: TRBV20-1
CDR3 protein: CSASRERNSPLHF
CDR3 DNA: TGCAGTGCTAGCAGGGAACGAAATTCACCCCTCCACTTT

J gene: TRBJ2-1
CDR3 length: 15
D gene: TRBD2
clone size: few
V gene: TRBV20-1
CDR3 protein: CSARASGGRRNEQFF
CDR3 DNA: TGCAGTGCTAGGGCTAGCGGGGGCCGAAGGAATGAGCAGTTCTTC